These 30 T cell receptor beta chains came from one sample sequenced in a study of cytomegalovirus exposure and HLA in healthy donors. PCR employed 60 Vbeta and 13 Jbeta primers. This table comes from immunoSEQ multiplex PCR, and its TCRdb copy is limited to in-frame clones, with some not included. The table includes roughly 150,000 clones, around four fifths detected once. Sequencing was done on a sample of PBMCs. Receptors originate from a male donor in good health and CMV-seronegative.

The rearrangement joins TRBV13 to TRBJ2-1; TRBD2 agrees at 13 bases. CDR3 length equals 15 residues. Germline values: CDR1 PRHDT, CDR2 FYEKMQ (reference sequence). The trim removed 0 bases at V and 7 bases at J, leaving 0 bases unmatched. The CDR3 DNA reads TGTGCCAGCAGCTTAGGGACTAGCGGGAGGAATGAGCAGTTCTTC. Its translation: CASSLGTSGRNEQFF.

The V call is TRBV2, the J call TRBJ1-5; 10 positions agree with TRBD1. The CDR3 totals 16 residues. V shed 3 bases and J 5 bases; nucleotides not matched to a gene: 7. In germline, CDR1 is SNHLY, CDR2 FYNNEI. The CDR3 nucleotides are TGTGCCAGCAGTGATGCACCAGGACAGGGGGATCAGCCCCAGCATTTT. Amino acids: CASSDAPGQGDQPQHF.

This clone was picked up a small number of times. V usage is TRBV7-9 and J usage is TRBJ1-5; no reliable D call. Germline V gene lookup returns CDR1 SEHNR and CDR2 FQNEAQ (reference sequence). V lost 5 bases to trimming and J lost 1 base, with 9 bases between them. CDR3 size: 14 residues. The CDR3 reads CASSPLRSNQPQHF. CDR3 DNA: TGTGCCAGCAGCCCCCTGAGGAGCAATCAGCCCCAGCATTTT. Variable domain in full (rest from reference TRBV7-9 and TRBJ1-5): DTGVSQNPRHKITKRGQNVTFRCDPISEHNRLYWYRQTLGQGPEFLTYFQNEAQLEKSRLLSDRFSAERPKGSFSTLEIQRTEQGDSAMYLCASSPLRSNQPQHFGDGTRLSIL.

This clone came up once. The CDR3 spells CASSLVPQQGSVDEQYF. The CDR3 nucleotides read TGCGCCAGCAGCTTGGTCCCCCAACAGGGTTCCGTGGACGAGCAGTACTTC. The V and J genes are TRBV5-1 and TRBJ2-7; a weak D match, TRBD1 (6 bases). Germline CDR1 SGHRS, CDR2 YFSETQ. CDR3 length equals 17 residues. With 0 bases removed from V and 5 bases from J, the gap between germline ends came to 21 bases.

There are a few counts of this clone. This chain links TRBV28 with TRBJ2-7; a weak D match, TRBD1 (6 bases). V was clipped by 4 bases and J by 9 bases, with 22 bases between them. The CDR3 extends over 15 amino acids. CDR1 is MDHEN and CDR2 is SYDVKM in the germline V gene. CDR3 sequence reads: CASSSYREPIRGQYF. In DNA, the CDR3 is TGTGCCAGCAGTTCGTACAGGGAACCCATACGAGGGCAGTACTTC.

The J gene is TRBJ2-2, the V gene TRBV7-2, with D possibly TRBD2 on 6 matching bases. This CDR3 contains 17 residues. Trimming cost V 5 bases and J 0 bases, with 16 bases left between them. Per germline, CDR1 SGHTA and CDR2 FQGNSA. CDR3 region: CASSLARGTANTGELFF. For the CDR3, the DNA is TGTGCCAGCAGCCTCGCGCGCGGGACTGCGAACACCGGGGAGCTGTTTTTT.

This clone was detected only a few times. This chain connects TRBV5-1 to TRBJ2-3, with 7 bases matching TRBD2. The V gene end was trimmed by 4 bases and the J gene end by 5 bases; junction bases not matched to a gene: 13. The CDR3 runs to 16 residues. CDR1 and CDR2 from the germline V gene are SGHRS and YFSETQ. The CDR3 region has the DNA TGCGCCAGCAGCCTCAGCGGGGTCCATCAGGGAGATACGCAGTATTTT. The encoded protein is CASSLSGVHQGDTQYF.

The chain is built from TRBV15 and TRBJ1-2, with 8 positions matching TRBD1. Germline CDR1 LNHNV, CDR2 YYDKDF (reference sequence). CDR3 length: 15 amino acids. Unmatched junction bases numbered 9, after V lost 3 bases and J lost 6 bases. The CDR3 here is CATSSLGQGLDGYTF. In DNA, the CDR3 is TGTGCCACCAGCAGTCTAGGACAGGGTCTCGATGGCTACACCTTC. Based on the CDR3 plus reference TRBV15 and TRBJ1-2, the full variable domain is DAMVIQNPRYQVTQFGKPVTLSCSQTLNHNVMYWYQQKSSQAPKLLFHYYDKDFNNEADTPDNFQSRRPNTSFCFLDIRSPGLGDTAMYLCATSSLGQGLDGYTFGSGTRLTVV.

This clone was seen once. The DNA for the CDR3 is TGTGCCAGCAGTGGGGCGGGAGGCGTCAATGAGCAGTTCTTC. Protein product: CASSGAGGVNEQFF. V gene TRBV6-4 combines with J gene TRBJ2-1; TRBD2 agrees at 8 bases. CDR1 and CDR2 (germline): MRHNA, SNTAGT. V was clipped by 4 bases and J by 6 bases; unmatched bases: 5. The CDR3 is 14 amino acids.

The rearrangement links TRBV18 to TRBJ2-5, with D possibly matching TRBD1 (5 bases). The CDR3 spans 14 residues. Germline-derived CDR1 and CDR2 are KGHSH and LQKENI. The V end was cut by 5 bases, the J end by 4 bases, with 14 bases between. CDR3 protein: CASSEKGSRETQYF. The CDR3 region has the DNA TGTGCCAGCTCAGAAAAGGGGTCGCGAGAGACCCAGTACTTC.

The chain links TRBV19 to TRBJ2-1; possibly TRBD1 for D (5 bases). The CDR3 runs 13 residues. V lost 4 bases and J lost 3, with 7 bases in between. Germline V lookup: CDR1 LNHDA, CDR2 SQIVND (reference sequence). This CDR3 is CASSTGHYNEQFF. The CDR3, as DNA: TGTGCCAGTAGTACCGGACACTACAATGAGCAGTTCTTC.

This chain joins TRBV12-5 and TRBJ1-2; 7 positions match TRBD1. Looked up from germline, CDR1 is LGHNT and CDR2 is FRNRAP. V lost 2 bases, J lost 7 bases, and 4 bases stayed unmatched. The CDR3 has 13 residues. The CDR3 coding sequence is TGTGCTAGTGGTTTGTCAGGGGGATTTGGCTACACCTTC. It yields the protein CASGLSGGFGYTF.

The J gene is TRBJ2-1, the V gene TRBV19; possible D gene TRBD2, 5 bases. The CDR3 covers 12 residues. V lost 8 bases to trimming and J lost 6 bases, with 11 bases between them. Germline CDR1 and CDR2: LNHDA and SQIVND (reference sequence). The CDR3 region has the DNA TGTGCCAGTCAGGACTTGTTCAATGAGCAGTTCTTC. It is translated as CASQDLFNEQFF. The variable domain in full, with the rest retrieved from reference TRBV19 and TRBJ2-1, is DGGITQSPKYLFRKEGQNVTLSCEQNLNHDAMYWYRQDPGQGLRLIYYSQIVNDFQKGDIAEGYSVSREKKESFPLTVTSAQKNPTAFYLCASQDLFNEQFFGPGTRLTVL.

The rearrangement links TRBV7-6 to TRBJ2-1; D gene ambiguous. The CDR3 consists of 15 residues. With 5 bases removed from V and 9 bases from J, the gap between germline ends came to 20 bases. Germline values: CDR1 SGHVS, CDR2 FNYEAQ. The CDR3 loop is CASSTTLVNLGEQFF. The CDR3 DNA sequence: TGTGCCAGCAGCACCACTCTAGTAAACCTCGGTGAGCAGTTCTTC. Complete variable domain (other parts from reference TRBV7-6 and TRBJ2-1): GAGVSQSPRYKVTKRGQDVALRCDPISGHVSLYWYRQALGQGPEFLTYFNYEAQQDKSGLPNDRFSAERPEGSISTLTIQRTEQRDSAMYRCASSTTLVNLGEQFFGPGTRLTVL.

The chain carries TRBV5-1 and TRBJ2-5; maybe TRBD2 (6 bases). CDR3 size: 14 residues. Between the trimmed V and J ends, which lost 0 bases and 4 bases, there was a span of 10 bases. Germline-derived CDR1 and CDR2 are SGHRS and YFSETQ. The CDR3 loop is CASSLALARETQYF. Here the CDR3 DNA reads TGCGCCAGCAGCTTGGCCCTAGCGAGAGAGACCCAGTACTTC.

The CDR3 reads CATSPEGRENTEAFF. CDR3 DNA: TGTGCCACCAGCCCCGAAGGGCGGGAGAACACTGAAGCTTTCTTT. The chain is built from TRBV15 and TRBJ1-1; D not certain. V was trimmed by 5 bases and J by 1 base, leaving 14 bases between them. Germline V gene sequence: CDR1 LNHNV, CDR2 YYDKDF (reference sequence). The CDR3 is 15 amino acids.

About this clone itself: Other DNA variants within this sample encode the same CDR3. The gene calls are TRBV5-1 and TRBJ2-7; no reliable D call. The ends were cut back, 1 base at V and 5 bases at J, with 7 bases in the middle. Germline V CDR1 and CDR2: SGHRS, YFSETQ. This CDR3 contains 12 residues. The CDR3 region is CASSLSGNEQYF. DNA of the CDR3: TGCGCCAGCAGCTTGTCGGGTAACGAGCAGTACTTC.

The chain links TRBV30 to TRBJ2-2; D gene uncertain. V gave up 0 bases and J gave up 4 bases, with 9 bases separating them. Germline V CDR1 and CDR2: GTSNPN, SVGIG (reference sequence). The CDR3 length is 14 residues. The CDR3 nucleotides are TGTGCCTGGAGTGTCCCGACAACCACCGGGGAGCTGTTTTTT. It codes for CAWSVPTTTGELFF.

The chain recombines TRBV5-4 with TRBJ1-1, with a weak D call TRBD1 (6 bases). This CDR3 contains 14 residues. Trimming removed 4 bases from V and 2 bases from J, with 12 bases in between. In germline, CDR1 is SGHNT, CDR2 YYREEE (reference sequence). CDR3 bases: TGTGCCAGCAGCAGGGGGGGCGCAAACACTGAAGCTTTCTTT. Encoded protein: CASSRGGANTEAFF.

The chain carries TRBV6-6 and TRBJ1-2; a weak D match, TRBD1 (6 bases). Per germline, CDR1 MNHNY and CDR2 SVGAGI (reference sequence). Trimming took 6 bases from V and 6 from J, leaving 14 bases between them. This CDR3 comprises 13 residues. The CDR3 loop reads CASRLQGDNGYTF. The CDR3, as DNA: TGTGCCAGCAGACTACAGGGCGACAATGGCTACACCTTC.

The rearrangement joins TRBV9 to TRBJ1-2; no clear D gene. The CDR3 spans 14 residues. Germline CDR1 is SGDLS and CDR2 is YYNGEE. V was pared by 4 bases and J by 5 bases, with 15 bases between. The CDR3 region has the DNA TGTGCCAGCAGCCCCCCAGGTAGTAATTATGGCTACACCTTC. It is translated as CASSPPGSNYGYTF.

The chain employs TRBV5-1 and TRBJ1-3; D possibly corresponds to TRBD1 (6 bases). Trimming removed 0 bases at V and 3 bases at J, with 7 bases between. Germline CDR1 SGHRS, CDR2 YFSETQ. The CDR3 runs to 14 residues. The CDR3 sequence: CASSLEGVGNTIYF. The CDR3 coding sequence is TGCGCCAGCAGCTTGGAGGGGGTTGGAAACACCATATATTTT.

V gene TRBV7-2 combines with J gene TRBJ2-7; D might be TRBD1 (6 bases). CDR3 length: 15 residues. Germline loops: CDR1 SGHTA, CDR2 FQGNSA. V was pared by 2 bases and J by 0 bases, with 11 bases between. The CDR3 DNA reads TGTGCCAGCAGCTTACGGCAGGGGAGCTCCTACGAGCAGTACTTC. The encoded protein is CASSLRQGSSYEQYF.

This chain connects TRBV11-1 to TRBJ1-1, with 8 bases matching TRBD1. Germline-derived CDR1 and CDR2 are SGHAT and FQDESV (reference sequence). The CDR3 contains 15 residues. The trim removed 5 bases at V and 0 bases at J, leaving 5 bases unmatched. The CDR3 spells CASSLGQGMNTEAFF. The CDR3 DNA follows: TGTGCCAGCAGCCTCGGACAGGGAATGAACACTGAAGCTTTCTTT.

Notes on this clone: Other nucleotide sequences in the sample specify the same CDR3. This chain uses TRBV4-1 with TRBJ1-1, with D possibly matching TRBD1 (6 bases). This CDR3 spans 15 amino acids. Trimming took off 0 bases at V and 1 base at J, with 9 bases between the two ends. Looked up from germline, CDR1 is MGHRA and CDR2 is YSYEKL. In DNA form, the CDR3 reads TGCGCCAGCAGCCAAGAGGGGGCAGCGAACACTGAAGCTTTCTTT. Protein product: CASSQEGAANTEAFF.

This clone was seen more than once but under ten times. The chain couples TRBV19 to TRBJ2-5; D remains ambiguous. The V end lost 5 bases, the J end lost 4 bases, and 5 bases lay between the germline ends. This CDR3 spans 11 amino acids. The germline V gene encodes CDR1 LNHDA and CDR2 SQIVND (reference sequence). In nucleotides, the CDR3 is TGTGCCAGTAGTGAGCGAGAGACCCAGTACTTC. Its protein is CASSERETQYF. The full variable domain, completed using reference TRBV19 and TRBJ2-5, is DGGITQSPKYLFRKEGQNVTLSCEQNLNHDAMYWYRQDPGQGLRLIYYSQIVNDFQKGDIAEGYSVSREKKESFPLTVTSAQKNPTAFYLCASSERETQYFGPGTRLLVL.

The CDR3 sequence: CASSRQGHEQFF. In nucleotides, the CDR3 is TGTGCCAGCAGTCGACAGGGGCATGAGCAGTTCTTC. V and J are TRBV5-6 and TRBJ2-1; 8 bases are shared with TRBD1. The V gene's germline CDR1 is SGHDT and CDR2 YYEEEE. The trim removed 5 bases at V and 8 bases at J, leaving 3 bases unmatched. CDR3 length equals 12 residues.

This clone has only a few counts. V is TRBV28 and J is TRBJ2-7, with 10 bases fitting TRBD2. Germline V lookup: CDR1 MDHEN, CDR2 SYDVKM. V gave up 4 bases and J gave up 2 bases; unmatched junction bases: 5. The CDR3 is 15 residues long. CDR3 sequence: CASSSPSGSPYEQYF. DNA for the CDR3: TGTGCCAGCAGTTCACCTAGCGGGAGTCCCTACGAGCAGTACTTC.

The V call is TRBV2, the J call TRBJ2-1; 10 nucleotides agree with TRBD1. The CDR3 is made up of 15 amino acids. Germline lookup yields CDR1 SNHLY and CDR2 FYNNEI. J was trimmed by 9 bases and V by 6 bases; bases with no gene match: 11. The CDR3 region is CASSSSDRGKGEQFF. In DNA form, the CDR3 reads TGTGCCAGCAGCTCTTCGGACAGGGGGAAAGGTGAGCAGTTCTTC.

This clone was detected a few times. The rearrangement links TRBV5-4 to TRBJ2-5; no clear D gene. The CDR3 contains 13 residues. Germline V gives CDR1 SGHNT, CDR2 YYREEE (reference sequence). V was pared by 2 bases and J by 2 bases, with 7 bases between. As DNA, the CDR3 is TGTGCCAGCAGCTTCGCCAGGCAAGAGACCCAGTACTTC. Its translation: CASSFARQETQYF.